The 14 T cell receptor beta chains presented below share a single source sample, sequenced in a study of cytomegalovirus exposure and HLA in healthy donors (TCRdb year 2017). Receptor amplification or capture employed the immunoSEQ multiplex PCR assay. The table comes from immuneACCESS by way of TCRdb, which keeps in-frame sequences with V and J called. Part of the clones is missing from these tables; in studies checked, under half for an unresolved V gene and the rest for unknown reasons. This sample comprises 130,000 to 150,000 clones, just over 85% of them detected only once. 6.5% to 8.5% of the sample belongs to the ten largest clones. What was sequenced was PBMCs. Receptors originate from a woman in her late teens or twenties in good health and CMV-seropositive.

For the CDR3, the DNA is TGTGCCAGCAGTACAAACAGGGTTACTGTGAGTGGCTACACCTTC. This gives the protein CASSTNRVTVSGYTF. The chain joins TRBV27 to TRBJ1-2, with D maybe TRBD1 (6 bases). Trimming pared 5 bases from V and 7 bases from J, leaving 20 bases between. Germline-derived CDR1 and CDR2 are MNHEY and SMNVEV (reference sequence). The CDR3 sequence is 15 residues long.

The CDR3 reads CASSPGEGSPLHF. In DNA form, the CDR3 reads TGTGCCAGCAGCCCGGGGGAAGGGTCACCCCTCCACTTT. The chain joins TRBV7-8 to TRBJ1-6, with D possibly being TRBD1 (5 bases). This CDR3 region has 13 residues. With 5 bases removed from V and 10 bases from J, the gap between germline ends came to 12 bases. Germline CDR1 and CDR2: SGHVS and FQNEAQ.

The chain uses TRBV4-3 and TRBJ1-1, with 8 bases aligning to TRBD1. Per germline, CDR1 LGHNA and CDR2 YSLEER. V trimming: 6 bases; J trimming: 1 base; junction bases outside the gene matches: 1. CDR3 size: 13 residues. The chain's CDR3 is CASRGTGNTEAFF. CDR3 DNA: TGCGCCAGCAGAGGGACAGGGAACACTGAAGCTTTCTTT.

The chain joins TRBV5-4 to TRBJ2-4; TRBD2 is a possible D gene (5 bases). The germline V and J ends were trimmed by 0 bases and 8 bases, with 12 bases remaining between them. Germline-derived CDR1 and CDR2 are SGHNT and YYREEE (reference sequence). The length of the CDR3 is 14 residues. In DNA, the CDR3 is TGTGCCAGCAGCTTGGTGAGTTGGGAGTACATTCAGTACTTC. Translation gives CASSLVSWEYIQYF.

This clone was counted once. The chain has TRBV9 and TRBJ2-2; 8 bases match TRBD1. The CDR3 has 15 amino acids. CDR1 and CDR2 from the germline V gene are SGDLS and YYNGEE. V lost 4 bases to trimming and J lost 5 bases; unmatched junction nucleotides: 7. This CDR3 is CASSPQGVGTGELFF. DNA for the CDR3: TGTGCCAGCAGCCCACAGGGGGTAGGAACCGGGGAGCTGTTTTTT.

Comments on this clone: Other DNA sequences in the sample encode the same CDR3. The V gene is TRBV28, the J gene TRBJ2-7, with TRBD1 identical over 8 bases. Germline V gene lookup returns CDR1 MDHEN and CDR2 SYDVKM. The CDR3 spans 14 residues. Unmatched junction bases numbered 3, after V lost 2 bases and J lost 3 bases. CDR3 bases: TGTGCCAGCAGTTTACCAGGGGGCAGCTACGAGCAGTACTTC. This sequence encodes CASSLPGGSYEQYF. The full variable domain, in which reference TRBV28 and TRBJ2-7 provide the parts outside the CDR3, is DVKVTQSSRYLVKRTGEKVFLECVQDMDHENMFWYRQDPGLGLRLIYFSYDVKMKEKGDIPEGYSVSREKKERFSLILESASTNQTSMYLCASSLPGGSYEQYFGPGTRLTVT.

The J gene is TRBJ2-1, the V gene TRBV7-3; D ambiguous. The CDR3 is 13 residues long. Trimming cost V 5 bases and J 9 bases, with 14 bases left between them. The germline V gene has CDR1 SGHTA and CDR2 FQGTGA. CDR3 DNA sequence: TGTGCCAGCAGCCCCCCCGGTCGCGGTGAGCAGTTCTTC. Translating it yields CASSPPGRGEQFF.

This clone showed up just a few times. The chain recombines TRBV6-1 with TRBJ1-4; 9 positions match TRBD1. V lost 7 bases to trimming and J lost 8 bases; unmatched junction nucleotides: 5. CDR1 and CDR2 (germline): MNHNS, SASEGT. The length of the CDR3 is 13 residues. This chain's CDR3 is CASKDRGGEKLFF. DNA of the CDR3: TGTGCCAGCAAAGACAGGGGGGGGGAAAAACTGTTTTTT.

The chain uses TRBV2 and TRBJ1-5; D is unclear. The CDR3 has 13 amino acids. CDR1 is SNHLY and CDR2 is FYNNEI in the germline V gene. V lost 4 bases to trimming and J lost 0 bases, with 4 bases between them. The CDR3 protein is CASSAHSNQPQHF. The CDR3 DNA follows: TGTGCCAGCAGTGCACATAGCAATCAGCCCCAGCATTTT.

This sequence joins TRBV25-1 and TRBJ1-1; the D gene is possibly TRBD1 (5 bases). Trimming shortened V by 5 bases and J by 6 bases, and 16 bases separated the two germline ends. The CDR3 covers 14 residues. Germline V gives CDR1 MGHDK, CDR2 SYGVNS. The CDR3 here is CASSPSGFYAEAFF. For the CDR3, the DNA is TGTGCCAGCAGTCCGTCAGGGTTCTACGCTGAAGCTTTCTTT.

This clone was picked up one time. The V gene is TRBV10-3, the J gene TRBJ2-2, with D perhaps matching TRBD1 (5 bases). CDR1 is ENHRY, CDR2 SYGVKD, per germline. V was trimmed by 3 bases and J by 7 bases, leaving 12 bases between them. This CDR3 comprises 14 residues. The CDR3 DNA follows: TGTGCCATCAGTGACCAAGGACAAGTCGGGGAGCTGTTTTTT. This gives the protein CAISDQGQVGELFF.

J is TRBJ2-3 and V is TRBV7-9; D perhaps matches TRBD2 (6 bases). Trimming removed 9 bases from V and 4 bases from J, with 11 bases in between. CDR3 size: 12 residues. Germline CDR1 SEHNR, CDR2 FQNEAQ (reference sequence). This CDR3 is CASSPGADTQYF. Here the CDR3 DNA reads TGTGCCAGTTCCCCGGGGGCAGATACGCAGTATTTT.

The chain combines TRBV5-1 with TRBJ1-3; D is ambiguous. Germline CDR1 reads SGHRS; CDR2 reads YFSETQ. V lost 5 bases and J 0 bases, leaving 12 bases between the germline ends. CDR3 size: 15 residues. The CDR3 reads CASSRDTHSGNTIYF. For the CDR3, the DNA is TGCGCCAGCAGTCGTGACACTCACTCTGGAAACACCATATATTTT.

The rearrangement links TRBV29-1 to TRBJ1-2; 7 nucleotides agree with TRBD1. The CDR3 consists of 14 residues. V gave up 6 bases and J gave up 8 bases; unmatched junction bases: 15. Germline-derived CDR1 and CDR2 are SQVTM and ANQGSEA. The CDR3, as DNA: TGCAGCGTGGTTACGGTTATACAGGGGCACGGCTACACCTTC. It yields the protein CSVVTVIQGHGYTF.